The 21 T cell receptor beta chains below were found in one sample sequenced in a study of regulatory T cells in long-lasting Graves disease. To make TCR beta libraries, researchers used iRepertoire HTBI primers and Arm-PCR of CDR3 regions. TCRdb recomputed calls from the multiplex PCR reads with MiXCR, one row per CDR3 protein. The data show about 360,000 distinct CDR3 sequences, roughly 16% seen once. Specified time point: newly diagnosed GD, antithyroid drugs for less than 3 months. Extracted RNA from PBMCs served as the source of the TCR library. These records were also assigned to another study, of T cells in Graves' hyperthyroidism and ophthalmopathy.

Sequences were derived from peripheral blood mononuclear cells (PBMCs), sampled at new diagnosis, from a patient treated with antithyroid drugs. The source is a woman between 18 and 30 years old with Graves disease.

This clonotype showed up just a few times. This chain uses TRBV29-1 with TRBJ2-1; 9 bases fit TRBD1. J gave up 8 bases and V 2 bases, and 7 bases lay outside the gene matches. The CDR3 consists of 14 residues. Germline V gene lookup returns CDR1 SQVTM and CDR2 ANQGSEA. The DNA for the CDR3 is TGCAGCGTTGAAATCGGGACAGGGCGAGATGAGCAGTTCTTC. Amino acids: CSVEIGTGRDEQFF.

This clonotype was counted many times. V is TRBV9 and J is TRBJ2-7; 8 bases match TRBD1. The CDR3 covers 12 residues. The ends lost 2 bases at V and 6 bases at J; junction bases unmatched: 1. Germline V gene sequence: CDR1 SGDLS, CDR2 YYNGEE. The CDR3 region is CASSVGQGEQYF. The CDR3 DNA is TGTGCCAGCAGCGTTGGACAGGGCGAGCAGTACTTC. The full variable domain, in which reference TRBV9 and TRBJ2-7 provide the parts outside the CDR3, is DSGVTQTPKHLITATGQRVTLRCSPRSGDLSVYWYQQSLDQGLQFLIQYYNGEERAKGNILERFSAQQFPDLHSELNLSSLELGDSALYFCASSVGQGEQYFGPGTRLTVT.

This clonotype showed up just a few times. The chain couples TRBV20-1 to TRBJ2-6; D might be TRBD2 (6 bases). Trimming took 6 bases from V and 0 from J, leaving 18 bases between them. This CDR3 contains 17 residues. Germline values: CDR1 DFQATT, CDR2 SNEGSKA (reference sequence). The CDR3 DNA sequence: TGCAGTGCGGCGCTGGTGGGGGGAATCTCTGGGGCCAACGTCCTGACTTTC. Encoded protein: CSAALVGGISGANVLTF.

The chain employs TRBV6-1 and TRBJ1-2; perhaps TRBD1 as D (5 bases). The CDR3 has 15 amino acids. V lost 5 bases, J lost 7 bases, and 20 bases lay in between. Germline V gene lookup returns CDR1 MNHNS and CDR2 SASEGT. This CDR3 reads CASSPLRGVRGGYTF. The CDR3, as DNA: TGTGCCAGCAGTCCGCTGCGGGGGGTTCGGGGTGGCTACACCTTC.

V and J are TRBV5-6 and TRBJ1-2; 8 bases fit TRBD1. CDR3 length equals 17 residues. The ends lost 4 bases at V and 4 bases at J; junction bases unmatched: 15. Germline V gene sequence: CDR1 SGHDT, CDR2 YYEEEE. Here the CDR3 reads CASSGGQGAGLGYGYTF. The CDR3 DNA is TGTGCCAGCAGCGGTGGACAGGGAGCGGGACTGGGCTATGGCTACACCTTC. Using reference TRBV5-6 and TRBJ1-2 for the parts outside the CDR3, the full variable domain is DAGVTQSPTHLIKTRGQQVTLRCSPKSGHDTVSWYQQALGQGPQFIFQYYEEEERQRGNFPDRFSGHQFPNYSSELNVNALLLGDSALYLCASSGGQGAGLGYGYTFGSGTRLTVV.

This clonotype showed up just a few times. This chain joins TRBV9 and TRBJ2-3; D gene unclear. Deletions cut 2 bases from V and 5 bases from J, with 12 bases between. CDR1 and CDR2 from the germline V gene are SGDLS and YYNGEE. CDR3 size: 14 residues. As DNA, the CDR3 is TGTGCCAGCAGCGTTCTTCTGTGGGGAGATACGCAGTATTTT. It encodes CASSVLLWGDTQYF.

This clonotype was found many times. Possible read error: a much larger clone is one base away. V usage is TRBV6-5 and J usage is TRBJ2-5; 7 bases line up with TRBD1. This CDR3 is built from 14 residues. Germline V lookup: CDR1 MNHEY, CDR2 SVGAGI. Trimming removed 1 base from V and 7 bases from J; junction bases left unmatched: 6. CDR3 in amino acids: CASSYFGTEGTQYF. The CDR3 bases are TGTGCCAGCAGTTACTTCGGGACAGAAGGGACCCAGTACTTC.

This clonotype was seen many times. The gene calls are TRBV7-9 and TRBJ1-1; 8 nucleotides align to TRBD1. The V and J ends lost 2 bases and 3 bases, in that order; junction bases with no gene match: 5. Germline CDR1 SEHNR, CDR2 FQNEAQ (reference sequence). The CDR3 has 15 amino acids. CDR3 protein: CASSLMSGGHTEAFF. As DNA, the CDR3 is TGTGCCAGCAGCTTAATGTCAGGGGGCCACACTGAAGCTTTCTTT.

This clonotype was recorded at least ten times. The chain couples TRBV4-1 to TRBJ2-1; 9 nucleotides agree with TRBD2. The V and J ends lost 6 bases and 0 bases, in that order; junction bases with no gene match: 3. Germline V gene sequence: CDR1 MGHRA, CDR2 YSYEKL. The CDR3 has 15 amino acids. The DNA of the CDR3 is TGCGCCAGCAGACGGACTAGCGTCTCCTACAATGAGCAGTTCTTC. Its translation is CASRRTSVSYNEQFF.

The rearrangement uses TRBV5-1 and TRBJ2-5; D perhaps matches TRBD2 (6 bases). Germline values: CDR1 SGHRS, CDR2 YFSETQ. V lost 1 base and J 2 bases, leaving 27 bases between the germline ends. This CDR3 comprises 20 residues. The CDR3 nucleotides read TGCGCCAGCAGCTTGACGGGGACCGGGACTTCAACCCCAGGGCAAGAGACCCAGTACTTC. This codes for CASSLTGTGTSTPGQETQYF.

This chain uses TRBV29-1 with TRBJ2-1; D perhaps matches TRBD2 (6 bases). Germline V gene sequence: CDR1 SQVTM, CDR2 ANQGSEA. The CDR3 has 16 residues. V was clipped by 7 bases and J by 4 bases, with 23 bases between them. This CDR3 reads CSAGGSRTRYYNEQFF. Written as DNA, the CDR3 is TGCAGCGCTGGAGGGTCCCGGACAAGGTATTACAATGAGCAGTTCTTC.

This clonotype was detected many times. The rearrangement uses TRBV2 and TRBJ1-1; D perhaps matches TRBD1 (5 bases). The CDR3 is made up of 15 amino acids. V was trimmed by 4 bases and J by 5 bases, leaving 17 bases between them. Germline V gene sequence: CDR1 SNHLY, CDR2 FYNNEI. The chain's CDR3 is CASSAQRTRGTEAFF. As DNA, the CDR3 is TGTGCCAGCAGTGCGCAGCGTACGAGGGGAACTGAAGCTTTCTTT.

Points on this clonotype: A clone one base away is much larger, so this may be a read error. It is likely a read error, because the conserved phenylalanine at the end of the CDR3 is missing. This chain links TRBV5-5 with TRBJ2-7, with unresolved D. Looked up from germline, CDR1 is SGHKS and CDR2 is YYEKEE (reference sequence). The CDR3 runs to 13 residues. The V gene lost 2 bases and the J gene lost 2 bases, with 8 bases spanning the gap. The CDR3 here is CASSLSVTYEQYS. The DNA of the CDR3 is TGTGCCAGCAGCTTAAGCGTGACCTACGAGCAGTACTCC.

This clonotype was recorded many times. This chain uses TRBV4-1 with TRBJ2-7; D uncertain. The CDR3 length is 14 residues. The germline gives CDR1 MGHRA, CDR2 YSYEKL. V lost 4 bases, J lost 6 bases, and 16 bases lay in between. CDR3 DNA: TGCGCCAGCAGCCGGTCCTCCGGCGGTGGCGAGCAGTACTTC. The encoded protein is CASSRSSGGGEQYF.

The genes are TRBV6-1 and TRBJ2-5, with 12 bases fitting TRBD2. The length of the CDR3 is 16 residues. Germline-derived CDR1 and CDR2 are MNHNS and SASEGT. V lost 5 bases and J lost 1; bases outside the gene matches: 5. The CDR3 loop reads CASSRLAGVIQETQYF. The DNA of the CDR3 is TGTGCCAGCAGTAGACTAGCGGGGGTAATCCAAGAGACCCAGTACTTC.

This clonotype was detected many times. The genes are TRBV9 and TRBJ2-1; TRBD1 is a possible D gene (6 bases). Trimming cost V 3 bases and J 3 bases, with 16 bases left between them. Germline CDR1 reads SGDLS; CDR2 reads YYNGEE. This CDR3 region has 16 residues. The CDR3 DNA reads TGTGCCAGCAGCGGACCCACAGGGTTAAGCTACAATGAGCAGTTCTTC. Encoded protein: CASSGPTGLSYNEQFF.

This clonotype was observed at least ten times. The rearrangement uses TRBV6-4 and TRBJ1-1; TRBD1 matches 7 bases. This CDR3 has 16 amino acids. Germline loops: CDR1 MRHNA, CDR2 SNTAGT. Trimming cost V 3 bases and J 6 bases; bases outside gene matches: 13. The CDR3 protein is CASSEGVDRASPEAFF. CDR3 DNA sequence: TGTGCCAGCAGTGAAGGGGTCGACAGGGCATCACCTGAAGCTTTCTTT.

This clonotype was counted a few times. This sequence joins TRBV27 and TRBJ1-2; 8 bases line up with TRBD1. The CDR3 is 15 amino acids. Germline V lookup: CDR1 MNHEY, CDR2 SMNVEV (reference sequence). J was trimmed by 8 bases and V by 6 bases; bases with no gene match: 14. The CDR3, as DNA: TGTGCCAGCAGGGGGGGGGGACAGGAGTCATTCGGCTACACCTTC. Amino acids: CASRGGGQESFGYTF.

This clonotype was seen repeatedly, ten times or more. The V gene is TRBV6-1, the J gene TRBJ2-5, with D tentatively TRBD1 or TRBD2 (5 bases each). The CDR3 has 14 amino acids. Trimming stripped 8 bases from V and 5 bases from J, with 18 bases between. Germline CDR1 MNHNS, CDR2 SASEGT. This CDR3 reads CASSMGRAEETQYF. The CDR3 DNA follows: TGTGCCAGCTCGATGGGACGAGCCGAGGAGACCCAGTACTTC.

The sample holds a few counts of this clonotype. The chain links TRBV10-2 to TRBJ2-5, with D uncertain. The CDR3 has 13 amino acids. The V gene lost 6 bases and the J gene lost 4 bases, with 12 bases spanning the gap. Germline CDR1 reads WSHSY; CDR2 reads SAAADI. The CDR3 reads CASRDRARETQYF. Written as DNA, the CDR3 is TGCGCCAGCAGGGACCGGGCCCGAGAGACCCAGTACTTC.

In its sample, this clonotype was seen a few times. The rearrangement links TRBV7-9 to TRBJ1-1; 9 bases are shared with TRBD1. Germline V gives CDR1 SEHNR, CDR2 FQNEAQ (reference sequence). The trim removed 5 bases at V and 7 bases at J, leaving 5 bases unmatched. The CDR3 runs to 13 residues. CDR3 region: CASSPRDRVEAFF. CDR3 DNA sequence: TGTGCCAGCAGCCCCAGGGACAGGGTTGAAGCTTTCTTT.